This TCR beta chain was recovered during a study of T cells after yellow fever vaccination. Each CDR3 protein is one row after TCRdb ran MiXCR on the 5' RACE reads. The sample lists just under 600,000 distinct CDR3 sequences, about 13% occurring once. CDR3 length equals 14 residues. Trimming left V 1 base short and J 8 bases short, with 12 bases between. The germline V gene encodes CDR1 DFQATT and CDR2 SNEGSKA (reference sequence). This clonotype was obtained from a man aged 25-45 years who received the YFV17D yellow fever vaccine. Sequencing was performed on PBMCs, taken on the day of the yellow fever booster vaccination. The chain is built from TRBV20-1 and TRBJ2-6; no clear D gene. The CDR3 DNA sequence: TGCAGTGCTAGAGGCTGGAGCGACCCCAACGTCCTGACTTTC. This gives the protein CSARGWSDPNVLTF.